The clone carrying this T cell receptor beta chain was detected many times. TCRdb called the 5' RACE reads again in MiXCR, with one record for every CDR3 protein. This table holds more than 25,000 distinct CDR3 sequences, over 3.5% found once. The sample is drawn from a study of early T cells in non-severe SARS-CoV-2 infection. This sequence was found in an adult who was a healthcare worker with PCR-confirmed SARS-CoV-2 infection or an uninfected control (not recorded which). Source material: whole blood.

The CDR3 loop is CATSREQGANGYTF. Written as DNA, the CDR3 is TGTGCCACCAGCAGAGAACAGGGGGCGAATGGCTACACCTTC. The V call is TRBV15, the J call TRBJ1-2; 9 nucleotides match TRBD1. The germline CDR1 and CDR2 sequences are LNHNV and YYDKDF (reference sequence). The CDR3 length is 14 residues. V was pared by 0 bases and J by 6 bases, with 2 bases of the junction left unmatched. The variable domain in full, completed from reference TRBV15 and TRBJ1-2, reads DAMVIQNPRYQVTQFGKPVTLSCSQTLNHNVMYWYQQKSSQAPKLLFHYYDKDFNNEADTPDNFQSRRPNTSFCFLDIRSPGLGDTAMYLCATSREQGANGYTFGSGTRLTVV.